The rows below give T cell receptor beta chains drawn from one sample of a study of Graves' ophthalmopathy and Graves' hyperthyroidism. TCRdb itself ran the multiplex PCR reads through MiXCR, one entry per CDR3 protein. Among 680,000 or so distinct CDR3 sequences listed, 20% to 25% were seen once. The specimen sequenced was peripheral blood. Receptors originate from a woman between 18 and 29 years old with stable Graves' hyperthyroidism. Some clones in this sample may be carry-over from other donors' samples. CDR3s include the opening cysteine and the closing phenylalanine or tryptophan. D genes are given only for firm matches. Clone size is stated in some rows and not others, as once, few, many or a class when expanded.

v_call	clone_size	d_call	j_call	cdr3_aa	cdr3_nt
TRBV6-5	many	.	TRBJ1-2	CASSLSRGYNGYTF	TGTGCCAGCAGTTTGTCCAGGGGATATAATGGCTACACCTTC
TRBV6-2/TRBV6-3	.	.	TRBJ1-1	CASSPSRTGMNTEAFF	TGTGCCAGCAGCCCATCGCGCACAGGGATGAACACTGAAGCTTTCTTT
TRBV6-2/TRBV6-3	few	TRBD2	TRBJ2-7	CASSYPPGGAGGSYEQYF	TGTGCCAGCAGTTACCCCCCCGGGGGAGCGGGGGGCTCCTACGAGCAGTACTTC
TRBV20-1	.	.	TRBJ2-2	CSAQVSNTGELFF	TGCAGTGCCCAGGTGTCGAACACCGGGGAGCTGTTTTTT
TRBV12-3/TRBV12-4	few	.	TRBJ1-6	CASSFRRLNSPLHF	TGTGCCAGCAGTTTTCGACGGCTAAATTCACCCCTCCACTTT
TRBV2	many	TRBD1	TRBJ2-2	CASRGQGARNTGELFF	TGTGCCAGCAGGGGACAGGGGGCGCGGAACACCGGGGAGCTGTTTTTT
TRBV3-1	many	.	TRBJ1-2	CASSQSDITNYGYTF	TGTGCCAGCAGCCAATCGGACATAACGAACTATGGCTACACCTTC
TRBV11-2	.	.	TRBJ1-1	CASSLADSTEAFF	TGTGCCAGCAGCTTAGCCGATAGCACTGAAGCTTTCTTT
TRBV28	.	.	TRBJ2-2	CASIQGFTGELFF	TGTGCCAGCATACAAGGGTTTACCGGGGAGCTGTTTTTT
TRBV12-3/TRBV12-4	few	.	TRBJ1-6	CASSFAAIGQHNNSPLHF	TGTGCCAGCAGTTTCGCCGCGATTGGGCAGCACAATAATTCACCCCTCCACTTT
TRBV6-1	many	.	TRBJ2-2	CASAKGAITGELFF	TGTGCCAGCGCGAAAGGAGCAATCACCGGGGAGCTGTTTTTT
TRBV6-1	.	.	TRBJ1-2	CASSEGQKLRDGWFHGYTF	TGTGCCAGCAGTGAAGGGCAGAAACTCCGCGACGGGTGGTTCCATGGCTACACCTTC